This TCR beta chain was sequenced for a study of early T cells in non-severe SARS-CoV-2 infection. The TCR library protocol was used to attach unique molecular identifiers. These identifiers were attached to individual cDNA molecules. TCRdb re-called the 5' RACE reads with MiXCR, one entry per CDR3 protein. This table has about 50,000 distinct CDR3 sequences, 13% appearing once. This clonotype was picked up many times. Its target is not known. The CDR3 has 12 amino acids. The V end was cut by 4 bases, the J end by 4 bases, with 4 bases between. Germline CDR1 and CDR2: MRHNA and SNTAGT. Whole-study findings and limits: Anti-spike CD8 specificities were favored by VDJdb matching, whose results missed private and CD4 specificities.

This TCR came from an adult who was a healthcare worker with PCR-confirmed SARS-CoV-2 infection or an uninfected control (not recorded which). The sequencing sample was made of whole blood. The rearrangement uses TRBV6-4 and TRBJ2-2; D gene uncertain. The CDR3 protein is CASSAFTGELFF. CDR3 nucleotides: TGTGCCAGCAGTGCCTTCACCGGGGAGCTGTTTTTT.